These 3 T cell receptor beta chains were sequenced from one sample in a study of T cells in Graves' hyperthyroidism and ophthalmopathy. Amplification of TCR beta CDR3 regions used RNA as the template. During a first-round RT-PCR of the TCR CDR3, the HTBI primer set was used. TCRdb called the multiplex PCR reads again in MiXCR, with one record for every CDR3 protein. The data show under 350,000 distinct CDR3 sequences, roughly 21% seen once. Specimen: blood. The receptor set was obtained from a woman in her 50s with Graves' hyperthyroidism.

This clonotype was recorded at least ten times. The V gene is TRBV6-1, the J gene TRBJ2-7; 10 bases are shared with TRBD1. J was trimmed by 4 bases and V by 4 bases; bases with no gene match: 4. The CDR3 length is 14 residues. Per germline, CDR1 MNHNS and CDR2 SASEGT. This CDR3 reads CASSATGGLYEQYF. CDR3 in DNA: TGTGCCAGCAGTGCGACAGGGGGCCTTTACGAGCAGTACTTC.

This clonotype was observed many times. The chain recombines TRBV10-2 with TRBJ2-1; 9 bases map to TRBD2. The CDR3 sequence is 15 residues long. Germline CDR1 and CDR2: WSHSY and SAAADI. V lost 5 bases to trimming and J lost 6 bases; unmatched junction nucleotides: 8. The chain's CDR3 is CASSTGTSRINEQFF. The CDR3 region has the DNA TGCGCCAGCAGTACCGGGACTAGCCGAATCAATGAGCAGTTCTTC.

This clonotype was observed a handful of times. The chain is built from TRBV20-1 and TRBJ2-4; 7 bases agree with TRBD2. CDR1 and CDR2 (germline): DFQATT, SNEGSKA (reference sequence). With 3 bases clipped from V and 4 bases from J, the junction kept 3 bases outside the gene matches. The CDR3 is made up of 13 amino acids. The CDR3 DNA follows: TGCAGTGCTAGGGGTAGCGGGAAAAACATTCAGTACTTC. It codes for CSARGSGKNIQYF.